This TCR beta chain is drawn from a study of CD8 T cells in Susac syndrome. Random hexamers primed reverse transcription of 0.5 to 1 ug RNA. A single record per CDR3 protein comes from TCRdb applying MiXCR to the immunoSEQ multiplex PCR reads. The repertoire holds roughly 400,000 distinct CDR3 sequences, with 85% to 90% as singletons. V was cut by 1 base and J by 3 bases, with 6 bases left in between. This CDR3 is 14 amino acids long. Germline values: CDR1 SGHAT, CDR2 FQNNGV. The authors sequenced TCR beta from blood CD8+ and CD4+ T cells. The source of this sequence is a human donor with multiple sclerosis. This sequence joins TRBV11-2 and TRBJ2-2, with unresolved D. Input material: CD8+ T cells from PBMCs. In DNA, the CDR3 is TGTGCCAGCAGCTTAGGCCCCGACACCGGGGAGCTGTTTTTT. Encoded protein: CASSLGPDTGELFF.